This T cell receptor beta chain emerged from a study of blood T cell repertoires in COVID-19. About the study: Sites across the United States, Italy and Spain contributed samples from acute and convalescent COVID-19. PBMCs, B-cell-depleted T cells, or T cells provided the cDNA or gDNA that made up the material.

In this sample, this clone turned up a few times. TCRdb keeps only in-frame clones here, not all; method: immunoSEQ multiplex PCR. The sample carries 95,000 to 120,000 clones, over 70% recorded once. The CDR3 spans 16 residues. V lost 0 bases and J lost 8; bases outside the gene matches: 6. Germline CDR1 and CDR2: SEHNR and FQNEAQ (reference sequence). The sample comprised peripheral blood. The chain employs TRBV7-9 and TRBJ1-4, with TRBD1 matching over 10 bases. The receptor's source is a man aged 50 to 59 with acute or convalescent COVID-19. The CDR3 spells CASSLARRTGGEKLFF. CDR3 in DNA: TGTGCCAGCAGCTTAGCAAGGCGGACAGGGGGGGAAAAACTGTTTTTT.